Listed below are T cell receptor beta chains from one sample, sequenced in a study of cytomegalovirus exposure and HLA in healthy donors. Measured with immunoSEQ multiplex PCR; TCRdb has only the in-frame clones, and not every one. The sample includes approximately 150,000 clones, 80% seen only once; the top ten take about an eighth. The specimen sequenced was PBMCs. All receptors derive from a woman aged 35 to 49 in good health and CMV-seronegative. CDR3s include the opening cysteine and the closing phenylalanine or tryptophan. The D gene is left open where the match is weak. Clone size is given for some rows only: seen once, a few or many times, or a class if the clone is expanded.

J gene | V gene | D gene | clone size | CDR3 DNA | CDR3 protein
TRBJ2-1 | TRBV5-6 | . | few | TGTGCCAGCAGCTTATGGGCGGGGGCTGACAATGAGCAGTTCTTC | CASSLWAGADNEQFF
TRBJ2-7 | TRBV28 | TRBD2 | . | TGTGCCAGCAGTTTACCGTCTAGCGGTGTGTACGAGCAGTACTTC | CASSLPSSGVYEQYF
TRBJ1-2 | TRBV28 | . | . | TGTGCCAGCAGTTTACAACCCGAGGATGGCTACACCTTC | CASSLQPEDGYTF
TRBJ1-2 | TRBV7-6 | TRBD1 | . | TGTGCCAGCAGCCACAGGGGATGGTATGGCTACACCTTC | CASSHRGWYGYTF
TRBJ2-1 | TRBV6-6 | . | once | TGTGCCAGCAGTTACTCTCCCCCTATAACGCGGAATGAGCAGTTCTTC | CASSYSPPITRNEQFF
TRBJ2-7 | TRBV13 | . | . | TGTGCCAGCAGCTTAGTTGGGACTCCATCCTCCCCTCTCTACGAGCAGTACTTC | CASSLVGTPSSPLYEQYF
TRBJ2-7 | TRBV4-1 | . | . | TGCGCCAGCAGCCAAGATGGGGTTCCGCGGGGGCCTCCCTACGAGCAGTACTTC | CASSQDGVPRGPPYEQYF
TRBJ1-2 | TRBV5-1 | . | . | TGCGCCAGTAGCGCCCAGGACTATGGCTACACCTTC | CASSAQDYGYTF
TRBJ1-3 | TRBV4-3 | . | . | TGCGCCAGCAGCCCTACTGGAAACACCATATATTTT | CASSPTGNTIYF
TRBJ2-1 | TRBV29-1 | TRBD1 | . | TGCAGCGTTGGACAGGGCCCGACGAATGAGCAGTTCTTC | CSVGQGPTNEQFF
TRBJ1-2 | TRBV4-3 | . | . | TGCGCCAGCAGCCAAGGGACAAACTATGGCTACACCTTC | CASSQGTNYGYTF
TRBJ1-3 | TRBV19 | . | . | TGTGCCAGTAGTGCGGGACCCCACTCTGGAAACACCATATATTTT | CASSAGPHSGNTIYF
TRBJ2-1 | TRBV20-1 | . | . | TGCAGTGCTAGCCGCGGACAACAGCAGTTCTTC | CSASRGQQQFF
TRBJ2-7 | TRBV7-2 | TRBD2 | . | TGTGCCAGCAGCCCCGGGACTAGCGGGCCTGTCTACGAGCAGTACTTC | CASSPGTSGPVYEQYF
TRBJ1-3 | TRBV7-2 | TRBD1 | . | TGTGCCAGCAGCGCCAGTCAGGGGGCAGGGGGAAACACCATATATTTT | CASSASQGAGGNTIYF
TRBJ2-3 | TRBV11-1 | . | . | TGTGCCAGCAGTCGAGCAGGGACAGATACGCAGTATTTT | CASSRAGTDTQYF
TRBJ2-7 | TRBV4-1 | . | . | TGCGCCAGCAGCCCCGGGATCAGAAGAACCTCCTACGAGCAGTACTTC | CASSPGIRRTSYEQYF